This T cell receptor (beta chain) emerged from a study of lymphopenia after photon versus proton radiotherapy. Points on this clone: Its antigen remains unknown.

Clones were read by immunoSEQ multiplex PCR, and TCRdb kept only the in-frame ones, dropping some. The data show approximately 35,000 clones, about nine tenths seen once. CDR1 and CDR2 from the germline V gene are MNHEY and SMNVEV (reference sequence). The CDR3 length is 12 residues. V was trimmed by 4 bases and J by 8 bases, leaving 9 bases between them. Regarding the study as a whole: After lymphocyte nadir, photon-treated repertoires showed oligoclonal expansion, especially CD8+ Temra. Photon-treated patients lost naive T cells and TCR diversity; proton-treated stayed stable.

This material consisted of peripheral blood, taken from a patient treated with photon-based radiotherapy. This TCR was recovered from a woman aged 45-59 years with pancreatic cancer. The chain recombines TRBV27 with TRBJ2-1; D gene ambiguous. CDR3 loop: CASSSELDEQFF. The CDR3 nucleotides read TGTGCCAGCAGTTCCGAGCTGGATGAGCAGTTCTTC.